This T cell receptor beta chain is drawn from a study of CD8 T cells in Susac syndrome. Roughly 0.45 to 1 ug RNA was reverse transcribed with random hexamers. With immunoSEQ multiplex PCR, TCR beta CDR3 was amplified across 54 Vbeta and 13 Jbeta. TCRdb passed the immunoSEQ multiplex PCR reads through MiXCR, listing each CDR3 protein once. The sample has roughly 200,000 distinct CDR3 sequences; about 95% are singletons. This CDR3 comprises 10 residues. Germline V gives CDR1 DFQATT, CDR2 SNEGSKA (reference sequence). Sequencing of TCR beta was performed on blood CD8+ and CD4+ T cells. TEMRA cells were FACS-enriched, with CD8+ and CD4+ T cells isolated negatively.

The sequencing input was CD8+ T cells from PBMCs. This chain connects TRBV20-1 to TRBJ2-1; the D call may be TRBD1 or TRBD2 (5 bases each). The origin of this receptor is a human donor with multiple sclerosis. The CDR3 protein is CSLSRDVQFF. The CDR3 DNA follows: TGCAGCCTCAGCCGGGACGTACAGTTCTTC.